These 9 T cell receptor beta chains came from one sample sequenced in a study of blood T cells in healthy people across ages. Together with a sample-barcoded 5' primer, a J-beta primer mix was included in a second PCR lasting roughly 6 to 12 cycles. TCRdb reprocessed the 5' RACE reads via MiXCR and lists one record per CDR3 protein. In the table there are around 1,800,000 distinct CDR3 sequences, about two fifths of which are singletons. The sequenced material came from blood. Every receptor here comes from a human donor in good health.

This chain connects TRBV12-3 or TRBV12-4 to TRBJ1-3; 11 positions match TRBD1. CDR3 size: 11 residues. Trimming at V came to 5 bases and at J to 15 bases, leaving 3 bases not matched to a gene. The DNA for the CDR3 is TGTGCCAGCAGTAGGGGGACAGGGGGATATTTT. Residues: CASSRGTGGYF.

As to this clonotype: This sequence may be a read error, since a much larger clone differs from it by one base. The chain has TRBV7-2 and TRBJ2-1; D remains unclear. TRBJ2-7 explains the end of the DNA better; the J call may be wrong. In germline, CDR1 is SGHTA, CDR2 FQGNSA. The length of the CDR3 is 13 residues. CDR3 DNA sequence: TGTGCCAGCAGCACCTCCCCCTACAATGAGCAGTACTTC. This encodes CASSTSPYNEQYF.

This clonotype appeared a few times. The rearrangement uses TRBV29-1 and TRBJ2-7, with TRBD2 matching over 7 bases. Trimming cost V 3 bases and J 2 bases; bases outside gene matches: 4. This CDR3 has 13 residues. Germline CDR1 is SQVTM and CDR2 is ANQGSEA. This chain's CDR3 is CSVERGSPYEQYF. The CDR3 DNA reads as TGCAGCGTTGAGCGGGGGTCCCCCTACGAGCAGTACTTC.

J is TRBJ2-3 and V is TRBV9; 9 bases are a match to TRBD2. Germline CDR1 SGDLS, CDR2 YYNGEE. V was clipped by 3 bases and J by 6 bases; unmatched bases: 14. CDR3 length equals 17 residues. CDR3 nucleotides: TGTGCCAGCAGCGGATCTAGCGGGGTCCTCAGGGGGGATACGCAGTATTTT. As protein: CASSGSSGVLRGDTQYF. The full variable domain, with the rest looked up from reference TRBV9 and TRBJ2-3, is DSGVTQTPKHLITATGQRVTLRCSPRSGDLSVYWYQQSLDQGLQFLIQYYNGEERAKGNILERFSAQQFPDLHSELNLSSLELGDSALYFCASSGSSGVLRGDTQYFGPGTRLTVL.

The rearrangement links TRBV7-9 to TRBJ2-5; D is possibly TRBD2 (5 bases). With the DNA end fitting TRBJ2-7 better, the J assignment may be wrong. The CDR3 runs to 13 residues. Germline values: CDR1 SEHNR, CDR2 FQNEAQ (reference sequence). The DNA of the CDR3 is TGTGCCAGCAGCTTATCGGAGGAAAGCGAGCAGTACTTC. This translates into CASSLSEESEQYF.

This chain joins TRBV6-5 and TRBJ1-2; 7 bases match TRBD1. CDR3 length: 14 amino acids. J was trimmed by 7 bases and V by 8 bases; bases with no gene match: 13. Germline lookup yields CDR1 MNHEY and CDR2 SVGAGI. The CDR3 nucleotides read TGTGCCAGCTCCCAGACAGGGTATTTTGCTGGCTACACCTTC. Translating it yields CASSQTGYFAGYTF.

This clonotype has only a few counts. This chain uses TRBV20-1 with TRBJ2-1; 10 positions match TRBD2. Germline CDR1 reads DFQATT; CDR2 reads SNEGSKA (reference sequence). The CDR3 has 16 amino acids. Trimming removed 5 bases from V and 3 bases from J; junction bases left unmatched: 10. The CDR3 region has the DNA TGCAGTGCTGGAACACCACTAGCGGGGTACTACAATGAGCAGTTCTTC. Translation: CSAGTPLAGYYNEQFF.

The genes are TRBV20-1 and TRBJ1-1, with D unresolved. Trimming shortened V by 3 bases and J by 11 bases, and 19 bases separated the two germline ends. This CDR3 is 13 amino acids long. The germline CDR1 and CDR2 sequences are DFQATT and SNEGSKA (reference sequence). This CDR3 reads CSARGGGPLGAFF. CDR3 coding DNA: TGCAGTGCTAGGGGCGGAGGTCCTTTAGGGGCTTTCTTT.

The chain couples TRBV5-1 to TRBJ1-1, with D possibly matching TRBD1 (5 bases). V lost 1 base to trimming and J lost 7 bases, with 11 bases between them. This CDR3 comprises 13 residues. From germline, CDR1 is SGHRS and CDR2 YFSETQ. The CDR3 region is CASSLWDESEAFF. DNA for the CDR3: TGCGCCAGCAGCTTGTGGGACGAGAGTGAAGCTTTCTTT.